This entry features one T cell receptor (beta chain) sequence. This sample is drawn from a study of blood T cell repertoires in COVID-19. Sequenced by immunoSEQ multiplex PCR; TCRdb stores in-frame clones only, minus some. This table has a few hundred thousand clones, around 89% appearing once. This clonotype was sampled from a man between 18 and 29 years old who had recovered from COVID-19. Source material: PBMCs or T cells enriched from blood (not recorded which).

This chain's CDR3 is CASSRDYLWLGYTF. The DNA of the CDR3 is TGTGCCAGCAGCCGGGACTACCTATGGTTGGGCTACACCTTC. The chain has TRBV16 and TRBJ1-2; TRBD1 is a possible D gene (5 bases). CDR3 length: 14 amino acids. V gave up 4 bases and J gave up 8 bases, with 17 bases separating them. Looked up from germline, CDR1 is KGHSY and CDR2 is FQNENV.